These 30 T cell receptor beta chains originate from one sample sequenced in a study of cytomegalovirus exposure and HLA in healthy donors (dated by TCRdb to between 2016 and 2019). The library was prepared using the immunoSEQ multiplex PCR assay. For the multiplex PCR, a mixture combining 60 forward primers for TCR Vbeta segments and 13 reverse primers for TCR Jbeta segments was used. TCRdb retrieved this table from immuneACCESS and kept in-frame rearrangements only. Not all clones are present; in checked studies, unresolved V genes account for under half, and no reason is known for the remainder. Here the sample has about 110,000 clones; around 84% occur a single time. The ten largest clones take up 1% to 1.5% of the sample. Sequencing used PBMCs. The origin of the receptors is a woman younger than 45 in good health and CMV-seronegative.

The chain is built from TRBV6-1 and TRBJ2-3; tentative D call: TRBD1 (6 bases). The CDR3 spans 14 residues. The germline gives CDR1 MNHNS, CDR2 SASEGT. The V and J ends lost 6 bases and 1 base respectively, with 11 bases between them. The CDR3 here is CASSTGTRTDTQYF. The CDR3 DNA reads as TGTGCCAGCAGCACAGGGACACGCACAGATACGCAGTATTTT.

The chain is built from TRBV28 and TRBJ2-5; tentative D call: TRBD2 (6 bases). Germline loops: CDR1 MDHEN, CDR2 SYDVKM. V gave up 2 bases and J gave up 2 bases, with 6 bases separating them. The CDR3 loop spans 13 amino acids. The CDR3 sequence is CASSLRGQETQYF. In DNA, the CDR3 is TGTGCCAGCAGTTTACGGGGGCAAGAGACCCAGTACTTC.

The V call is TRBV11-2, the J call TRBJ1-6, with 10 bases matching TRBD1. Trimming took 5 bases from V and 7 from J; bases not matched to a gene: 14. Germline V gene lookup returns CDR1 SGHAT and CDR2 FQNNGV. There are 18 residues in the CDR3. CDR3 bases: TGTGCCAGCAGCCCATCCCGCCCCGGGACAGGGGCCAATTCACCCCTCCACTTT. Protein: CASSPSRPGTGANSPLHF. Using reference TRBV11-2 and TRBJ1-6 for the parts outside the CDR3, the full variable domain is EAGVAQSPRYKIIEKRQSVAFWCNPISGHATLYWYQQILGQGPKLLIQFQNNGVVDDSQLPKDRFSAERLKGVDSTLKIQPAKLEDSAVYLCASSPSRPGTGANSPLHFGNGTRLTVT.

CDR3 nucleotide sequence: TGTGCCAGCAGCCCGGGAAGGGCCGAGGATGAAAAACTGTTTTTT. It specifies CASSPGRAEDEKLFF. V and J are TRBV28 and TRBJ1-4; unclear D gene. Trimming pared 6 bases from V and 6 bases from J, leaving 17 bases between. The V gene's germline CDR1 is MDHEN and CDR2 SYDVKM. The CDR3 has 15 amino acids.

V is TRBV28 and J is TRBJ1-1, with 7 bases identical to TRBD1. The J segment lost 4 bases and the V segment lost 5 bases, leaving 19 bases of the junction unmatched. The CDR3 is made up of 18 amino acids. The germline V gene encodes CDR1 MDHEN and CDR2 SYDVKM. The CDR3 DNA is TGTGCCAGCAGTACAGGCACAGGGGTCTTTACTCTGGGCACTGAAGCTTTCTTT. Translated: CASSTGTGVFTLGTEAFF.

This chain uses TRBV7-2 with TRBJ2-7, with D possibly being TRBD1 (6 bases). V lost 5 bases to trimming and J lost 1 base, with 18 bases between them. Germline V CDR1 and CDR2: SGHTA, FQGNSA. This CDR3 region has 16 residues. Here the CDR3 DNA reads TGTGCCAGCAGCGACTACAGGGTATTGTTGTCCTACGAGCAGTACTTC. Translation: CASSDYRVLLSYEQYF.

The chain joins TRBV14 to TRBJ1-4; D is ambiguous. CDR1 and CDR2 from the germline V gene are SGHDN and FVKESK. V was clipped by 4 bases and J by 8 bases, with 17 bases between them. CDR3 length equals 15 residues. The CDR3 DNA follows: TGTGCCAGCAGCCTCACGAGTGGGAGTACGGAAAAACTGTTTTTT. Encoded protein: CASSLTSGSTEKLFF.

This chain uses TRBV19 with TRBJ1-1, with D unresolved. Trimming shortened V by 3 bases and J by 7 bases, and 12 bases separated the two germline ends. In germline, CDR1 is LNHDA, CDR2 SQIVND (reference sequence). The CDR3 runs 13 residues. In nucleotides, the CDR3 is TGTGCCAGTAGTATGAACCAGGTAGGTGAAGCTTTCTTT. This translates into CASSMNQVGEAFF.

CDR3 nucleotide sequence: TGCGCCAGCAGCTTGGAACGGGACTACGAGCAGTACTTC. It yields the protein CASSLERDYEQYF. The chain has TRBV5-1 and TRBJ2-7; D may be TRBD2 (5 bases). The V end lost 0 bases, the J end lost 3 bases, and 7 bases lay between the germline ends. Germline CDR1 reads SGHRS; CDR2 reads YFSETQ. CDR3 length equals 13 residues.

The chain employs TRBV7-2 and TRBJ1-1, with 7 bases fitting TRBD1. The CDR3 is 14 residues long. Trimming at V came to 2 bases and at J to 3 bases, leaving 3 bases not matched to a gene. The V gene's germline CDR1 is SGHTA and CDR2 FQGNSA. CDR3 DNA: TGTGCCAGCAGCTTACTACAGGGGCACACTGAAGCTTTCTTT. Protein product: CASSLLQGHTEAFF.

The rearrangement joins TRBV5-1 to TRBJ1-1; D is ambiguous. Trimming left V 0 bases short and J 3 bases short, with 12 bases between. CDR1 and CDR2 (germline): SGHRS, YFSETQ. CDR3 length: 15 amino acids. The CDR3 DNA reads as TGCGCCAGCAGCTTGGCTGGCTGGGGAGACACTGAAGCTTTCTTT. This translates into CASSLAGWGDTEAFF.

The chain uses TRBV4-1 and TRBJ1-2; the D is unclear. V was cut by 4 bases and J by 2 bases, with 14 bases left in between. The CDR3 totals 15 residues. Germline CDR1 and CDR2: MGHRA and YSYEKL. The CDR3 loop is CASSRASFTNYGYTF. In DNA form, the CDR3 reads TGCGCCAGCAGCCGAGCCTCCTTCACGAACTATGGCTACACCTTC.

This clone showed up many times. The chain uses TRBV4-3 and TRBJ2-3, with unresolved D. V was shortened by 0 bases and J by 0 bases, with 7 bases between the two germline ends. The germline V gene has CDR1 LGHNA and CDR2 YSLEER. The CDR3 covers 15 residues. CDR3 region: CASSQDMASTDTQYF. The CDR3 DNA follows: TGCGCCAGCAGCCAAGATATGGCTAGCACAGATACGCAGTATTTT.

The gene calls are TRBV29-1 and TRBJ2-2, with TRBD1 as a possible D gene (5 bases). Trimming took 6 bases from V and 0 from J, leaving 14 bases between them. Germline V gives CDR1 SQVTM, CDR2 ANQGSEA. CDR3 length equals 15 residues. The CDR3 spells CSVEKRGPNTGELFF. The CDR3 region has the DNA TGCAGCGTAGAAAAAAGGGGTCCGAACACCGGGGAGCTGTTTTTT.

The rearrangement links TRBV4-2 to TRBJ1-3; possibly TRBD1 for D (6 bases). Between the trimmed V and J ends, which lost 0 bases and 4 bases, there was a span of 10 bases. The germline V gene encodes CDR1 LGHNA and CDR2 YNFKEQ. The CDR3 runs 15 residues. CDR3 protein: CASSQEARGGNTIYF. CDR3 nucleotide sequence: TGTGCCAGCAGCCAAGAAGCCAGGGGAGGAAACACCATATATTTT.

This chain links TRBV5-4 with TRBJ2-2, with TRBD2 matching 12 bases. After removal of 2 bases from V and 6 bases from J, the junction contained 5 bases not matched to a gene. Germline V gene sequence: CDR1 SGHNT, CDR2 YYREEE (reference sequence). CDR3 length: 16 amino acids. Here the CDR3 reads CASSFGLAGNSGELFF. CDR3 DNA: TGTGCCAGCAGCTTCGGACTAGCGGGGAATTCCGGGGAGCTGTTTTTT. Variable domain in full (rest from reference TRBV5-4 and TRBJ2-2): ETGVTQSPTHLIKTRGQQVTLRCSSQSGHNTVSWYQQALGQGPQFIFQYYREEENGRGNFPPRFSGLQFPNYSSELNVNALELDDSALYLCASSFGLAGNSGELFFGEGSRLTVL.

The chain recombines TRBV5-1 with TRBJ2-3, with TRBD1 identical over 8 bases. CDR1 is SGHRS, CDR2 YFSETQ, per germline. The V gene end was trimmed by 4 bases and the J gene end by 9 bases; junction bases not matched to a gene: 7. The CDR3 is made up of 13 amino acids. CDR3 amino acids: CASSLTGQGTQYF. Written as DNA, the CDR3 is TGCGCCAGCAGCCTCACAGGACAGGGAACGCAGTATTTT.

The rearrangement uses TRBV9 and TRBJ2-5; 7 positions agree with TRBD1. Germline trimming cut 3 bases from V and 2 bases from J; bases unmatched to any gene: 7. Germline V gives CDR1 SGDLS, CDR2 YYNGEE. There are 15 residues in the CDR3. CDR3 sequence (DNA): TGTGCCAGCAGCGCCCAACAGGGGCAGCAAGAGACCCAGTACTTC. This gives the protein CASSAQQGQQETQYF.

This clone was detected once. The chain links TRBV29-1 to TRBJ1-2, with D perhaps matching TRBD1 (5 bases). The germline CDR1 and CDR2 sequences are SQVTM and ANQGSEA. The V end was cut by 6 bases, the J end by 1 base, with 9 bases between. The CDR3 is made up of 12 amino acids. The CDR3 DNA is TGCAGCGTGACAGATTTTAACTATGGCTACACCTTC. Translating it yields CSVTDFNYGYTF.

The rearrangement joins TRBV6-5 to TRBJ2-5, with 7 bases aligning to TRBD2. The germline CDR1 and CDR2 sequences are MNHEY and SVGAGI. The V and J ends lost 2 bases and 2 bases, in that order; junction bases with no gene match: 2. This CDR3 spans 14 amino acids. The CDR3: CASSYLGGQETQYF. As DNA, the CDR3 is TGTGCCAGCAGTTACCTCGGGGGGCAAGAGACCCAGTACTTC.

The gene calls are TRBV4-2 and TRBJ2-3, with D hard to call. The germline CDR1 and CDR2 sequences are LGHNA and YNFKEQ. The length of the CDR3 is 14 residues. Trimming stripped 1 base from V and 4 bases from J, with 9 bases between. In nucleotides, the CDR3 is TGTGCCAGCAGCCAAGTCGCTATCTCAGATACGCAGTATTTT. This gives the protein CASSQVAISDTQYF.

This clone was seen only once. V gene TRBV5-1 combines with J gene TRBJ2-5, with D perhaps TRBD2 (6 bases). CDR1 and CDR2 from the germline V gene are SGHRS and YFSETQ. V dropped 9 bases and J dropped 2 bases, with 23 bases sitting between them. The CDR3 contains 16 residues. The chain's CDR3 is CATRFGGDGRQETQYF. In DNA form, the CDR3 reads TGCGCCACCAGGTTTGGCGGGGATGGAAGACAAGAGACCCAGTACTTC. The variable domain in full, completed from reference TRBV5-1 and TRBJ2-5, reads KAGVTQTPRYLIKTRGQQVTLSCSPISGHRSVSWYQQTPGQGLQFLFEYFSETQRNKGNFPGRFSGRQFSNSRSEMNVSTLELGDSALYLCATRFGGDGRQETQYFGPGTRLLVL.

The chain employs TRBV28 and TRBJ1-5, with D possibly matching TRBD1 (6 bases). With 9 bases removed from V and 0 bases from J, the gap between germline ends came to 12 bases. The CDR3 sequence is 14 residues long. Germline CDR1 is MDHEN and CDR2 is SYDVKM. The CDR3 sequence is CASLGGASNQPQHF. CDR3 bases: TGTGCCAGTCTTGGGGGGGCTAGCAATCAGCCCCAGCATTTT.

This clone occurred a few times. This rearrangement joins TRBV6-5 to TRBJ2-3; tentative D call: TRBD2 (6 bases). V was clipped by 7 bases and J by 1 base, with 9 bases between them. The germline gives CDR1 MNHEY, CDR2 SVGAGI. The CDR3 runs 13 residues. CDR3 protein: CASNPSGTDTQYF. The CDR3 coding sequence is TGTGCCAGCAATCCTAGCGGCACAGATACGCAGTATTTT.

The chain carries TRBV28 and TRBJ1-4, with 8 bases fitting TRBD1. The length of the CDR3 is 13 residues. Germline CDR1 and CDR2: MDHEN and SYDVKM. Trimming cost V 9 bases and J 10 bases; bases outside gene matches: 10. The DNA for the CDR3 is TGTGCCAGACCCTCCAGGGGGCGCGGAAAACTGTTTTTT. Protein sequence: CARPSRGRGKLFF.

This chain connects TRBV6-5 to TRBJ1-2, with TRBD1 identical over 9 bases. V shed 8 bases, J shed 2 bases, and the junction held 9 bases outside the gene matches. This CDR3 comprises 15 residues. The germline CDR1 and CDR2 sequences are MNHEY and SVGAGI. The CDR3 region has the DNA TGTGCCAGCGCGAACTCCGGGACAGGGAACTATGGCTACACCTTC. It encodes CASANSGTGNYGYTF.

This chain uses TRBV27 with TRBJ2-7; possibly TRBD2 for D (6 bases). Germline V CDR1 and CDR2: MNHEY, SMNVEV (reference sequence). This CDR3 has 12 residues. V was cut by 7 bases and J by 5 bases, with 12 bases left in between. This CDR3 reads CASTGGLDEQYF. The CDR3 nucleotides read TGTGCCAGCACTGGGGGGTTAGACGAGCAGTACTTC.

The rearrangement uses TRBV28 and TRBJ1-2; 9 positions match TRBD1. With V trimmed by 6 bases and J by 0 bases, 5 bases remained unmatched. The CDR3 is 15 residues long. CDR1 MDHEN and CDR2 SYDVKM come from the germline V gene. CDR3 bases: TGTGCCAGCAGGATCGGACAGGGGACTAACTATGGCTACACCTTC. Its translation is CASRIGQGTNYGYTF.

The genes are TRBV5-1 and TRBJ2-5; no reliable D call. Trimming cost V 0 bases and J 5 bases, with 8 bases left between them. CDR3 size: 13 residues. From germline, CDR1 is SGHRS and CDR2 YFSETQ. In DNA form, the CDR3 reads TGCGCCAGCAGCTTGGAGCTAGTGGAGACCCAGTACTTC. Amino acids: CASSLELVETQYF. Full variable domain (outside the CDR3, taken from reference TRBV5-1 and TRBJ2-5): KAGVTQTPRYLIKTRGQQVTLSCSPISGHRSVSWYQQTPGQGLQFLFEYFSETQRNKGNFPGRFSGRQFSNSRSEMNVSTLELGDSALYLCASSLELVETQYFGPGTRLLVL.

This clone has more than one count but fewer than ten. V gene TRBV29-1 combines with J gene TRBJ1-3, with D uncertain. The ends were cut back, 0 bases at V and 5 bases at J, with 5 bases in the middle. CDR1 and CDR2 from the germline V gene are SQVTM and ANQGSEA. The CDR3 loop spans 12 amino acids. CDR3 sequence reads: CSVEDLRNTIYF. As DNA, the CDR3 is TGCAGCGTTGAAGATCTTAGAAACACCATATATTTT.